This T cell receptor (beta chain) is from a study of cytomegalovirus exposure and HLA in healthy donors. J gave up 4 bases and V 2 bases, and 7 bases lay outside the gene matches. The CDR3 has 16 residues. Germline V CDR1 and CDR2: SNHLY, FYNNEI. The PCR made use of 60 Vbeta and 13 Jbeta primers. TCRdb's table, derived via immunoSEQ multiplex PCR, lists solely in-frame clones and lacks some. The table has about 130,000 clones, more than 65% seen once; the top ten hold 9.5% to 15%. This clone was counted a few times. The sample consisted of PBMCs. The chain employs TRBV2 and TRBJ2-1; 8 bases are a match to TRBD2. This receptor was identified in a woman aged 35 to 49 in good health and CMV-seropositive. The CDR3 DNA reads TGTGCCAGCAGTGAAAATTTAGTAGCGGGATACAATGAGCAGTTCTTC. This gives the protein CASSENLVAGYNEQFF. The full variable domain, its missing parts supplied by reference TRBV2 and TRBJ2-1, is EPEVTQTPSHQVTQMGQEVILRCVPISNHLYFYWYRQILGQKVEFLVSFYNNEISEKSEIFDDQFSVERPDGSNFTLKIRSTKLEDSAMYFCASSENLVAGYNEQFFGPGTRLTVL.